Listed here are 23 T cell receptor beta chains from one sample, sequenced in a study of blood T cell repertoires in COVID-19. Profiling relied on immunoSEQ multiplex PCR, and the TCRdb table lists in-frame clones only, not all of them. This table holds about 52,000 clones, about 88% found once. The material sequenced was peripheral blood. The receptors shown here come from a human donor with active COVID-19. The donor label of this sample is uncertain.

The rearrangement joins TRBV7-2 to TRBJ2-3, with D perhaps TRBD2 (5 bases). CDR1 is SGHTA and CDR2 is FQGNSA in the germline V gene. This CDR3 is built from 17 residues. The V gene lost 3 bases and the J gene lost 1 base, with 17 bases spanning the gap. As DNA, the CDR3 is TGTGCCAGCAGCTTCTCTACTAGTCACAGTGGCACAGATACGCAGTATTTT. Its translation: CASSFSTSHSGTDTQYF.

This clone occurred a few times. V usage is TRBV11-1 and J usage is TRBJ1-1, with TRBD1 matching over 7 bases. Germline CDR1 SGHAT, CDR2 FQDESV (reference sequence). This CDR3 comprises 15 residues. With V trimmed by 4 bases and J by 4 bases, 9 bases remained unmatched. The CDR3 nucleotides read TGTGCCAGCAGCTCTAACAGGGGTGAGGGCACTGAAGCTTTCTTT. Amino acid sequence: CASSSNRGEGTEAFF.

CDR3: CASRRGGGSTDTQYF. The CDR3 region has the DNA TGTGCCAGCAGACGGGGCGGGGGGTCGACAGATACGCAGTATTTT. The V and J genes are TRBV9 and TRBJ2-3, with TRBD2 matching 8 bases. Germline trimming cut 5 bases from V and 3 bases from J; bases unmatched to any gene: 8. The germline V gene has CDR1 SGDLS and CDR2 YYNGEE. The CDR3 consists of 15 residues.

The chain uses TRBV19 and TRBJ1-3; D not resolved. V lost 9 bases and J 0 bases, leaving 18 bases between the germline ends. From germline, CDR1 is LNHDA and CDR2 SQIVND (reference sequence). The CDR3 covers 16 residues. Written as DNA, the CDR3 is TGTGCCAGCAGTCGATCGGCGACATACTCTGGAAACACCATATATTTT. This gives the protein CASSRSATYSGNTIYF.

This clone occurred once. The V and J genes are TRBV5-8 and TRBJ2-3; 12 nucleotides match TRBD1. CDR1 and CDR2 (germline): SGHTS, YDEGEE. J was trimmed by 5 bases and V by 3 bases; bases with no gene match: 10. The CDR3 is 17 residues long. The CDR3 region is CASSSGAGQGAKDTQYF. Written as DNA, the CDR3 is TGTGCCAGCAGCTCGGGAGCGGGACAGGGGGCAAAAGATACGCAGTATTTT.

The chain recombines TRBV11-2 with TRBJ2-1; D might be TRBD2 (5 bases). CDR3 length equals 13 residues. Per the germline V gene, CDR1 is SGHAT and CDR2 is FQNNGV. Trimming removed 8 bases from V and 2 bases from J, with 10 bases in between. The CDR3 nucleotides are TGTGCCAGCGCCATCGGGACCTACAATGAGCAGTTCTTC. It specifies CASAIGTYNEQFF.

CDR3 region: CASSSLRDQPQHF. CDR3 nucleotide sequence: TGTGCCAGCAGTTCCTTACGGGATCAGCCCCAGCATTTT. V usage is TRBV27 and J usage is TRBJ1-5; no firm D call. Trimming removed 4 bases from V and 5 bases from J, with 9 bases in between. The CDR3 spans 13 residues. Germline assignment: CDR1 MNHEY and CDR2 SMNVEV (reference sequence).

This rearrangement joins TRBV4-2 to TRBJ2-3; 8 positions agree with TRBD2. The V and J ends lost 4 bases and 2 bases, in that order; junction bases with no gene match: 11. The CDR3 runs 17 residues. The germline V gene has CDR1 LGHNA and CDR2 YNFKEQ. The CDR3 nucleotides are TGTGCCAGCAGCCGCGGACGGACGGGGGGGCCCACAGATACGCAGTATTTT. Amino acids: CASSRGRTGGPTDTQYF.

The CDR3 DNA follows: TGCGCCAGCAGCCAAGGGCCAACTAGCACAAGCTTCACAGATACGCAGTATTTT. It specifies CASSQGPTSTSFTDTQYF. The chain carries TRBV4-3 and TRBJ2-3; a possible D gene is TRBD2 (6 bases). The length of the CDR3 is 18 residues. V was shortened by 1 base and J by 2 bases, with 19 bases between the two germline ends. CDR1 is LGHNA, CDR2 YSLEER, per germline.

This chain joins TRBV5-1 and TRBJ1-1; no firm D call. Germline V lookup: CDR1 SGHRS, CDR2 YFSETQ. This CDR3 has 15 residues. The V end was cut by 4 bases, the J end by 4 bases, with 17 bases between. CDR3 sequence reads: CASSPQEVGGTEAFF. In nucleotides, the CDR3 is TGCGCCAGCAGCCCTCAGGAGGTCGGCGGCACTGAAGCTTTCTTT.

CDR3 DNA sequence: TGTGCCAGCAGCTGGACTAGCGGGGGGGCCTACGAGCAGTACTTC. Protein sequence: CASSWTSGGAYEQYF. V and J are TRBV7-2 and TRBJ2-7; 15 nucleotides match TRBD2. Germline assignment: CDR1 SGHTA and CDR2 FQGNSA. The V gene end was trimmed by 4 bases and the J gene end by 2 bases; junction bases not matched to a gene: 0. This CDR3 has 15 amino acids.

This rearrangement joins TRBV5-6 to TRBJ1-5; TRBD1 matches at 8 bases. The CDR3 is made up of 16 amino acids. The J segment lost 2 bases and the V segment lost 4 bases, leaving 8 bases of the junction unmatched. Germline CDR1 is SGHDT and CDR2 is YYEEEE. The CDR3 region has the DNA TGTGCCAGCAGCGAGGGGACAGGCGGTGGCAATCAGCCCCAGCATTTT. Its translation: CASSEGTGGGNQPQHF.

Only a few counts were recorded for this clone. The CDR3 DNA follows: TGTGCCAGCTCAGATAGGACAGACTATGGCTACACCTTC. Translated, it gives CASSDRTDYGYTF. The J gene is TRBJ1-2, the V gene TRBV18; tentatively, D is TRBD1 (6 bases). Germline CDR1 and CDR2: KGHSH and LQKENI. The CDR3 sequence is 13 residues long. The ends were cut back, 5 bases at V and 3 bases at J, with 10 bases in the middle.

J is TRBJ1-4 and V is TRBV19; 10 bases align to TRBD1. V was clipped by 10 bases and J by 6 bases; unmatched bases: 11. Germline loops: CDR1 LNHDA, CDR2 SQIVND (reference sequence). The CDR3 has 15 amino acids. The CDR3 DNA follows: TGTGCCACCTCGAGCCAAGGGACAGGGGATGAAAAACTGTTTTTT. It encodes CATSSQGTGDEKLFF.

V gene TRBV19 combines with J gene TRBJ1-5; 9 positions match TRBD1. The junction had 5 bases not matched to a gene; V was cut back by 3 bases and J by 5 bases. The germline V gene encodes CDR1 LNHDA and CDR2 SQIVND (reference sequence). The length of the CDR3 is 15 residues. CDR3 sequence (DNA): TGTGCCAGTAGTATTTCGGGACAGGGCCATCAGCCCCAGCATTTT. This encodes CASSISGQGHQPQHF.

This chain joins TRBV3-1 (or the pseudogene TRBV3-2) and TRBJ1-1; 8 nucleotides align to TRBD1. Per the germline V gene, CDR1 is LGHDT and CDR2 is YNNKEL (reference sequence). CDR3 length: 15 amino acids. Unmatched junction bases numbered 5, after V lost 4 bases and J lost 1 base. This CDR3 is CASSLRQGKNTEAFF. DNA of the CDR3: TGTGCCAGCAGCCTACGACAGGGGAAGAACACTGAAGCTTTCTTT.

This chain uses TRBV27 with TRBJ1-4; possible D gene TRBD1, 5 bases. V lost 2 bases and J 2 bases, leaving 12 bases between the germline ends. Germline V gives CDR1 MNHEY, CDR2 SMNVEV (reference sequence). This CDR3 is 16 amino acids long. The CDR3 DNA sequence: TGTGCCAGCAGTTTAGGTCTGAGACAGACTAATGAAAAACTGTTTTTT. This sequence encodes CASSLGLRQTNEKLFF.

CDR3 sequence reads: CATSGKGEGTYNEQFF. In nucleotides, the CDR3 is TGTGCCACCAGCGGTAAGGGGGAGGGTACCTACAATGAGCAGTTCTTC. The rearrangement joins TRBV15 to TRBJ2-1; tentatively, D is TRBD2 (7 bases). V was trimmed by 5 bases and J by 2 bases, leaving 16 bases between them. From germline, CDR1 is LNHNV and CDR2 YYDKDF (reference sequence). The CDR3 covers 16 residues. Filled out from reference TRBV15 and TRBJ2-1, the complete variable domain reads DAMVIQNPRYQVTQFGKPVTLSCSQTLNHNVMYWYQQKSSQAPKLLFHYYDKDFNNEADTPDNFQSRRPNTSFCFLDIRSPGLGDTAMYLCATSGKGEGTYNEQFFGPGTRLTVL.

This chain joins TRBV10-2 and TRBJ2-3; TRBD2 agrees at 7 bases. From germline, CDR1 is WSHSY and CDR2 SAAADI. After removal of 7 bases from V and 1 base from J, the junction contained 14 bases not matched to a gene. CDR3 size: 17 residues. CDR3 nucleotides: TGCGCCAGCAACCCAATACGGGGGGTGGTGGGCACAGATACGCAGTATTTT. Translated, it gives CASNPIRGVVGTDTQYF.

V usage is TRBV7-2 and J usage is TRBJ2-5; 8 positions agree with TRBD1. The V segment lost 1 base and the J segment 3 bases; nucleotides outside the gene matches: 4. Germline CDR1 SGHTA, CDR2 FQGNSA. CDR3 size: 15 residues. In DNA, the CDR3 is TGTGCCAGCAGCTTAGGCGGACAGGGCAAAGAGACCCAGTACTTC. Residues: CASSLGGQGKETQYF.

This clone was observed a few times. The chain carries TRBV18 and TRBJ1-1, with 9 bases identical to TRBD1. The trim removed 8 bases at V and 0 bases at J, leaving 7 bases unmatched. Germline CDR1 and CDR2: KGHSH and LQKENI. This CDR3 has 15 amino acids. CDR3 protein: CASRYDRGVNTEAFF. DNA of the CDR3: TGTGCCAGCCGATATGACAGGGGGGTGAACACTGAAGCTTTCTTT.

This clone was picked up one time. The genes are TRBV9 and TRBJ1-2; 7 bases match TRBD1. The junction had 5 bases not matched to a gene; V was cut back by 0 bases and J by 3 bases. The CDR3 is 15 residues long. Germline assignment: CDR1 SGDLS and CDR2 YYNGEE. The CDR3 loop reads CASSVVQGGHYGYTF. The CDR3 coding sequence is TGTGCCAGCAGCGTAGTCCAGGGGGGCCACTATGGCTACACCTTC.

This clone was counted between two and nine times. In DNA, the CDR3 is TGTGCCAGCAGTCGGCGCAGGGTTTCCTCTGGAAACACCATATATTTT. Amino acid sequence: CASSRRRVSSGNTIYF. The chain has TRBV28 and TRBJ1-3, with D perhaps TRBD1 (5 bases). The CDR3 is 16 residues long. Germline V lookup: CDR1 MDHEN, CDR2 SYDVKM. Trimming stripped 5 bases from V and 0 bases from J, with 14 bases between.